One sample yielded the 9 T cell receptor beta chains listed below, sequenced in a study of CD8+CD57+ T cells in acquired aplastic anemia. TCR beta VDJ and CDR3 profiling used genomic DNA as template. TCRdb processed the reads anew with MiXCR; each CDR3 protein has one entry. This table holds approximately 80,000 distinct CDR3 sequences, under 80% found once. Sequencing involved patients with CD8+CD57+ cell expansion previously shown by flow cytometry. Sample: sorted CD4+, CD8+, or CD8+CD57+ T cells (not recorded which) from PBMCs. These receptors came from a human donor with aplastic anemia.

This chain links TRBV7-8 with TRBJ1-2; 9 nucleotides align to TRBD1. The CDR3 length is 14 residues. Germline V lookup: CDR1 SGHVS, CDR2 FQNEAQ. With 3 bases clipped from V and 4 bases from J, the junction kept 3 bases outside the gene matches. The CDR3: CASSLDRGLYGYTF. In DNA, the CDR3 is TGTGCCAGCAGCTTGGACAGGGGACTCTATGGCTACACCTTC.

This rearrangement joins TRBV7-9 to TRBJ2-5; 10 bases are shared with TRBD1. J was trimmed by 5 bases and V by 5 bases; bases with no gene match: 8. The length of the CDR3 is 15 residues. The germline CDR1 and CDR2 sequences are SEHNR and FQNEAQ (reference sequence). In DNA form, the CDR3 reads TGTGCCAGCAGCCCTCCGACAGGGGGCTGGGAGACCCAGTACTTC. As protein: CASSPPTGGWETQYF.

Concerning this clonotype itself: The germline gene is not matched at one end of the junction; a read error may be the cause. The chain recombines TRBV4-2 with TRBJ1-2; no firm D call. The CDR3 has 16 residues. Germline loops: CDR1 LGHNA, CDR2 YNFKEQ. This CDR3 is CASSQVRAASSYGHTF. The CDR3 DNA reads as TGTGCCAGCAGCCAAGTCCGGGCAGCTTCCTCCTATGGCCACACCTTC.

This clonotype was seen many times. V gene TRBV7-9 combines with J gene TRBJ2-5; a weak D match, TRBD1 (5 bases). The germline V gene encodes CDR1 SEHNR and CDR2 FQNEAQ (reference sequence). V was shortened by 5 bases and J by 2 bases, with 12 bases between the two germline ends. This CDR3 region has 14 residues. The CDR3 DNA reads TGTGCCAGCAGCCCTGACAGTGAACAAGAGACCCAGTACTTC. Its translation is CASSPDSEQETQYF.

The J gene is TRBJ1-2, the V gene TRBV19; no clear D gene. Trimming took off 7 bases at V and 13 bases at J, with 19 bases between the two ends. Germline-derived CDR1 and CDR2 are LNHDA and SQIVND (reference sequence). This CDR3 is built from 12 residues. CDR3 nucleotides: TGTGCCAGTAACCGACGGACGGACCTCTTCACCTTC. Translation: CASNRRTDLFTF.

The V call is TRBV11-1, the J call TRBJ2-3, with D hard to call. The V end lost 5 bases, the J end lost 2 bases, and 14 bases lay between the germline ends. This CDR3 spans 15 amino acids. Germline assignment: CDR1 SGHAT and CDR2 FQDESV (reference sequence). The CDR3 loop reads CASSLDRTATDTQYF. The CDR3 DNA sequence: TGTGCCAGCAGCCTTGACCGTACGGCCACAGATACGCAGTATTTT.

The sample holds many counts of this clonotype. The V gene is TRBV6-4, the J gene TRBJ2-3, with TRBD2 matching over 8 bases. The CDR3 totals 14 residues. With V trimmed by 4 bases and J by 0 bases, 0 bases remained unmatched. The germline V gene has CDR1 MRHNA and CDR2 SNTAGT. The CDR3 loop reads CASSASGSTDTQYF. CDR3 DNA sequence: TGTGCCAGCAGTGCTAGCGGGAGCACAGATACGCAGTATTTT.

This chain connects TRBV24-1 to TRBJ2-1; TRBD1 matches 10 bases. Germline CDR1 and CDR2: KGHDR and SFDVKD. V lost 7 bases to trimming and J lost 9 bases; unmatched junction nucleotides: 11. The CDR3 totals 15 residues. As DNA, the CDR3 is TGTGCCACCAGCGAAGGACAGGGGGTCGTAGGTGAGCAGTTCTTC. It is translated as CATSEGQGVVGEQFF.

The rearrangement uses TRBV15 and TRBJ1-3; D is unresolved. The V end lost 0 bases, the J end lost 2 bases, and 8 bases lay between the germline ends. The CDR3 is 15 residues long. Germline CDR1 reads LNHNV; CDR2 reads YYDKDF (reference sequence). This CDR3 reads CATSRDRSPGNTIYF. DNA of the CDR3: TGTGCCACCAGCAGAGATCGCAGTCCTGGAAACACCATATATTTT.